The 6 T cell receptor beta chains below come from one sample, sequenced in a study of PD-1 blockade in classical Hodgkin lymphoma. TCRdb's copy holds only in-frame clones and misses some; the assay was immunoSEQ multiplex PCR. Of about 22,000 clones in the sample, about 72% were seen once. Time point: cycle 4 day 1 (C4D1), after 6 weeks of nivolumab. Every patient was affected by relapse after autologous stem cell transplantation, while exposure to brentuximab vedotin was not uniform. Magnetic negative selection served to purify CD4+ T cells out of PBMCs that had been thawed. Sequences were derived from CD4+ T cells from blood, sampled before the fourth cycle of nivolumab. The receptors were gathered from a human donor with classical Hodgkin lymphoma.

The rearrangement uses TRBV7-8 and TRBJ2-5; 7 positions match TRBD1. The CDR3 consists of 17 residues. The ends lost 2 bases at V and 1 base at J; junction bases unmatched: 10. CDR1 is SGHVS, CDR2 FQNEAQ, per germline. CDR3 amino acids: CASSLFTGATFQETQYF. CDR3 DNA sequence: TGTGCCAGCAGCTTATTCACAGGGGCCACCTTCCAAGAGACCCAGTACTTC.

This chain uses TRBV13 with TRBJ2-5, with TRBD2 identical over 9 bases. Germline V gene lookup returns CDR1 PRHDT and CDR2 FYEKMQ (reference sequence). The V and J ends lost 1 base and 1 base, in that order; junction bases with no gene match: 4. The CDR3 is 16 residues long. In nucleotides, the CDR3 is TGTGCCAGCAGCTTAGTCCCAGCGGGGGGCCAAGAGACCCAGTACTTC. This translates into CASSLVPAGGQETQYF.

The CDR3 loop is CASIQDREQFF. CDR3 in DNA: TGTGCCAGCATTCAGGACAGGGAGCAGTTCTTC. The V gene is TRBV2, the J gene TRBJ2-1, with TRBD1 matching 7 bases. The CDR3 has 11 amino acids. Germline V CDR1 and CDR2: SNHLY, FYNNEI. V shed 7 bases and J 10 bases; nucleotides not matched to a gene: 4.

This sequence joins TRBV27 and TRBJ2-7; TRBD1 aligns across 12 bases. Germline loops: CDR1 MNHEY, CDR2 SMNVEV (reference sequence). Germline trimming cut 7 bases from V and 0 bases from J; bases unmatched to any gene: 4. The CDR3 loop spans 15 amino acids. The CDR3 DNA is TGTGCCAGCAAACCGGGACAGGGGGCCTCCTACGAGCAGTACTTC. Its protein is CASKPGQGASYEQYF.

This clone was seen only once. V and J are TRBV28 and TRBJ1-5; D possibly corresponds to TRBD1 (6 bases). Germline CDR1 is MDHEN and CDR2 is SYDVKM. The CDR3 sequence is 13 residues long. Trimming took 1 base from V and 6 from J, leaving 7 bases between them. The chain's CDR3 is CASSLLGGQPQHF. Written as DNA, the CDR3 is TGTGCCAGCAGTTTATTAGGGGGTCAGCCCCAGCATTTT.

J is TRBJ1-2 and V is TRBV29-1; D is unclear. Germline V gene sequence: CDR1 SQVTM, CDR2 ANQGSEA. V was pared by 4 bases and J by 4 bases, with 13 bases between. The CDR3 runs to 13 residues. The CDR3 DNA follows: TGCAGCGTTGCCCCACCCGGAACCTATGGCTACACCTTC. Translated, it gives CSVAPPGTYGYTF.